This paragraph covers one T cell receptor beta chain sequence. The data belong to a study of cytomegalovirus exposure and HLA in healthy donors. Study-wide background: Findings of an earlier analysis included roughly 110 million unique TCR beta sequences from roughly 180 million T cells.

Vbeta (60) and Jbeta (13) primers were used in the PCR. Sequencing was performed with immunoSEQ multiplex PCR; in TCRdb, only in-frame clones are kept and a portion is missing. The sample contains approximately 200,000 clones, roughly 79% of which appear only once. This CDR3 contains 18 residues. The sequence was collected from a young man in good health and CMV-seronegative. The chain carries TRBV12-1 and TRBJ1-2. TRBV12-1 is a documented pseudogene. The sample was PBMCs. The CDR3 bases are TGTGCCAGCATTCTCCCTGGTGCGAGGAAAGGAGGGGCTTATGGCTACACCTTC. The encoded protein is CASILPGARKGGAYGYTF.